This TCR beta chain was retrieved from a study of T cell responses to AZD1222 COVID-19 vaccine. Measured with immunoSEQ multiplex PCR; TCRdb has only the in-frame clones, and not every one. Of about 120,000 clones listed, about 90% are singletons. Germline lookup yields CDR1 SGHNT and CDR2 YYREEE (reference sequence). Trimming took 4 bases from V and 6 from J, leaving 13 bases between them. The CDR3 length is 13 residues. The origin of this receptor is an adult who received the AZD1222 COVID-19 vaccine. The sample consisted of peripheral blood, taken 28 days after the second AZD1222 dose. The chain carries TRBV5-4 and TRBJ1-2, with D perhaps TRBD1 (6 bases). The CDR3: CASSPQGLNGYTF. Here the CDR3 DNA reads TGTGCCAGCAGCCCACAGGGATTGAATGGCTACACCTTC.